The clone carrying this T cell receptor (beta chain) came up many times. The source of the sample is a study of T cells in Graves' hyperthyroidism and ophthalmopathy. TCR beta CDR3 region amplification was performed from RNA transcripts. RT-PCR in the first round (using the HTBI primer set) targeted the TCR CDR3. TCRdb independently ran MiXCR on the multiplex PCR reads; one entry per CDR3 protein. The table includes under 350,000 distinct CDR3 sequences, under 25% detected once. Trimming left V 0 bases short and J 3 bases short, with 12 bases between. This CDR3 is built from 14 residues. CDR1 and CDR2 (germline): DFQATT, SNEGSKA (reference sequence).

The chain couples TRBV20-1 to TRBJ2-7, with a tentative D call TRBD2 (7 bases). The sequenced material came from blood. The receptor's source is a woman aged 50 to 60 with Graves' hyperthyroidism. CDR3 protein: CSAREEGGLYEQYF. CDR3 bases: TGCAGTGCTAGAGAGGAGGGGGGGCTCTACGAGCAGTACTTC.